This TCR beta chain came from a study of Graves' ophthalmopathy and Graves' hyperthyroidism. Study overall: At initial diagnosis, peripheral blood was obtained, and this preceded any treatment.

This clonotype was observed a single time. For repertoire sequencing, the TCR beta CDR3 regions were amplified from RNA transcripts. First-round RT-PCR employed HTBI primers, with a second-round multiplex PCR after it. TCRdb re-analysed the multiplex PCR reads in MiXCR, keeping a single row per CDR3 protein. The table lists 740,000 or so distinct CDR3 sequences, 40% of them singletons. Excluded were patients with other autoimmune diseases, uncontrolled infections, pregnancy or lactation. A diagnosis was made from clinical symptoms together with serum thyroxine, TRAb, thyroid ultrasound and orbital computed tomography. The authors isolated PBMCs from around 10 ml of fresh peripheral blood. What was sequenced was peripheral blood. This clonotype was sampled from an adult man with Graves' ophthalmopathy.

The CDR3, as DNA: TGCAGCGTTGGCCAGGGGCTGAATTCACCCCTCCACTTT. Translation: CSVGQGLNSPLHF. This chain joins TRBV29-1 and TRBJ1-6; perhaps TRBD1 as D (6 bases). Germline-derived CDR1 and CDR2 are SQVTM and ANQGSEA. With 4 bases removed from V and 7 bases from J, the gap between germline ends came to 11 bases. The CDR3 consists of 13 residues.